Below, 3 T cell receptor beta chains from the same sample are listed, as sequenced in a study of T cells in Graves' hyperthyroidism and ophthalmopathy. RNA transcripts yielded amplified TCR beta CDR3 regions. With the HTBI primer set, the TCR CDR3 went through a first round of RT-PCR. TCRdb reanalysed the multiplex PCR reads using MiXCR and keeps one entry per CDR3 protein. Of under 450,000 distinct CDR3 sequences listed, about a sixth are singletons. Sequencing was performed on blood. The receptors come from a woman under 30 with Graves' hyperthyroidism.

This clonotype was recorded at least ten times. CDR3 in DNA: TGCGCCAGCAGCTCCAGGGGCTCCCCTCCCACAGATACGCAGTATTTT. This encodes CASSSRGSPPTDTQYF. The V and J genes are TRBV5-1 and TRBJ2-3; TRBD1 is a possible D gene (6 bases). Germline V gene data show CDR1 as SGHRS and CDR2 as YFSETQ. The CDR3 is made up of 16 amino acids. Deletions cut 3 bases from V and 2 bases from J, with 16 bases between.

The sample holds many counts of this clonotype. This chain connects TRBV27 to TRBJ2-2; TRBD2 aligns across 8 bases. V dropped 6 bases and J dropped 5; count of bases not matched to a gene: 8. The CDR3 totals 15 residues. Germline lookup yields CDR1 MNHEY and CDR2 SMNVEV (reference sequence). DNA of the CDR3: TGTGCCAGCAGCCCTAGACTAGCGCCGACCGGGGAGCTGTTTTTT. Amino acids: CASSPRLAPTGELFF.

This clonotype was counted between two and nine times. Being one base from a much bigger clone, this may be a read error. V gene TRBV2 combines with J gene TRBJ2-1; the D gene is possibly TRBD2 (7 bases). Germline V gene sequence: CDR1 SNHLY, CDR2 FYNNEI. The CDR3 loop spans 15 amino acids. The CDR3 spells CASTPPGGPVNEQSF. The DNA of the CDR3 is TGTGCCAGCACCCCCCCGGGGGGCCCGGTCAATGAGCAGTCCTTC. The whole variable domain, filled in from reference TRBV2 and TRBJ2-1, reads EPEVTQTPSHQVTQMGQEVILRCVPISNHLYFYWYRQILGQKVEFLVSFYNNEISEKSEIFDDQFSVERPDGSNFTLKIRSTKLEDSAMYFCASTPPGGPVNEQSFGPGTRLTVL.